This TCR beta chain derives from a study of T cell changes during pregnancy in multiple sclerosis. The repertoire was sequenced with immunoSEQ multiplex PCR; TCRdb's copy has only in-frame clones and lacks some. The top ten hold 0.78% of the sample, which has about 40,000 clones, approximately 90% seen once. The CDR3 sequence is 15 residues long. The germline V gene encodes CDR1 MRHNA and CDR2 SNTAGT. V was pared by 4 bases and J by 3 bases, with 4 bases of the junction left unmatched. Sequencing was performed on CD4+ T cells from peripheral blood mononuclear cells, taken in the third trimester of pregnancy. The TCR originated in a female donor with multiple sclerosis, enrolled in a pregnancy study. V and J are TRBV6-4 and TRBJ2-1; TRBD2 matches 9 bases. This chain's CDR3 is CASSVLTSGYNEQFF. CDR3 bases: TGTGCCAGCAGTGTGCTGACTAGCGGCTACAATGAGCAGTTCTTC.